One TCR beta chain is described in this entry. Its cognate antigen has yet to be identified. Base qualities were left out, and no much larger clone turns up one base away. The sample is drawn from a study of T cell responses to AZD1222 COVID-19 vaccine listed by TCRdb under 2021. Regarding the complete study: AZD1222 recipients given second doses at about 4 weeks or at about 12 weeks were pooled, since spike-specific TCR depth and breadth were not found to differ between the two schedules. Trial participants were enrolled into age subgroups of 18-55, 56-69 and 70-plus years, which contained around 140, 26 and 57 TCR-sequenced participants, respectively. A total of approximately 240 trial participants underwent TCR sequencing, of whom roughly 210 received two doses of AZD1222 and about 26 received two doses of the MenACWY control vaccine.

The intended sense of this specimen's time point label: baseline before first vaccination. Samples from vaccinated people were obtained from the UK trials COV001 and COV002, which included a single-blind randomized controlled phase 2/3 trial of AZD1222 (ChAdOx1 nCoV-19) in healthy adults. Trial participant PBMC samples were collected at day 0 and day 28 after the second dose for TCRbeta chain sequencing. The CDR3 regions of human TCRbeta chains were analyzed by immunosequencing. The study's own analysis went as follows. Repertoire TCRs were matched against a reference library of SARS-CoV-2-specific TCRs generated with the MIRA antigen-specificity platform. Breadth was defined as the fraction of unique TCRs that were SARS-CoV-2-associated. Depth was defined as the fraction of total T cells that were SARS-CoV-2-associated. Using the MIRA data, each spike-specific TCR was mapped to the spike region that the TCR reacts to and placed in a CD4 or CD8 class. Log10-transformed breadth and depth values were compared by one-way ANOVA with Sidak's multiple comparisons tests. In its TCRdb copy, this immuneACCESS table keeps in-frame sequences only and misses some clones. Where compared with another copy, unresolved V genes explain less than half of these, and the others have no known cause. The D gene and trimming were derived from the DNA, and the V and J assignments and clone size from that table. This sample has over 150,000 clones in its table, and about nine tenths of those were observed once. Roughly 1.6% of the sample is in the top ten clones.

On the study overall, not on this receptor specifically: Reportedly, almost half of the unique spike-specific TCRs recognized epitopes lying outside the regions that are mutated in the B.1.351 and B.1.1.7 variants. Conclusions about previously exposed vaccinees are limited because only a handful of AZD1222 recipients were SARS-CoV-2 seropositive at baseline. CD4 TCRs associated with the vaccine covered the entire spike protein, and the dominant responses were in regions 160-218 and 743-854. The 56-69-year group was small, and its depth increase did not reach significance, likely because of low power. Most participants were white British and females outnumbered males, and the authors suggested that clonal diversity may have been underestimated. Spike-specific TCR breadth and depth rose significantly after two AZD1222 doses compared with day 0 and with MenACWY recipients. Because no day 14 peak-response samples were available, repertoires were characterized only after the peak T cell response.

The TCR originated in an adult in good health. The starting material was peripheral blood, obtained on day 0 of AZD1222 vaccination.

The CDR3 is CAWTRAEGYTF. The nucleotide sequence is given as TGTGCCTGGACACGGGCTGAGGGCTACACCTTC. The sequence links TRBV30 to TRBJ1-2; the D gene identity is not certain. Sequences GTSNPN (CDR1) and SVGIG (CDR2) are obtained from the germline V gene (reference sequence). V was cut back by 4 bases and J by 8 bases, leaving a gap of 11 bases between them. The CDR3 sequence holds 11 residues, the cysteine and phenylalanine included. The only DNA kept is the CDR3, 33 bases in frame from the first base.